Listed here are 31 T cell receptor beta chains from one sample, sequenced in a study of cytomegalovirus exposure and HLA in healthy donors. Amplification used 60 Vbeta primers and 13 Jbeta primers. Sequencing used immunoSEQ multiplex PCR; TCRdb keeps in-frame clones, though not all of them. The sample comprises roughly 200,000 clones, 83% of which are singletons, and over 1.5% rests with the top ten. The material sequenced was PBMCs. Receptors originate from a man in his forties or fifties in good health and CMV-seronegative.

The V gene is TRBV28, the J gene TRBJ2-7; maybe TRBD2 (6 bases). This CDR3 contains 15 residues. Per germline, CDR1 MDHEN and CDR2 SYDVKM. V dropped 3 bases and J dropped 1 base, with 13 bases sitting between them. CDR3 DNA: TGTGCCAGCAGTTTCGGCGGGGTTCAATCCTACGAGCAGTACTTC. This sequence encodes CASSFGGVQSYEQYF.

As DNA, the CDR3 is TGTGCCAGCAGCTACCGGGACAGGGTGTATTCTCGGGTAGAGACCCAGTACTTC. Translation: CASSYRDRVYSRVETQYF. The chain employs TRBV5-4 and TRBJ2-5; 9 nucleotides align to TRBD1. The CDR3 has 18 residues. Germline V lookup: CDR1 SGHNT, CDR2 YYREEE (reference sequence). The V and J ends lost 3 bases and 4 bases, in that order; junction bases with no gene match: 16.

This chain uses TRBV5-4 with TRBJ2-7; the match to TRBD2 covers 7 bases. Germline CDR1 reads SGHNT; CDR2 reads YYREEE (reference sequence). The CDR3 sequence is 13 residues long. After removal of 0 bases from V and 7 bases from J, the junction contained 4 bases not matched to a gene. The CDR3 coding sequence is TGTGCCAGCAGCTTGGGACTAGCAGGGGAGCAGTACTTC. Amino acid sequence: CASSLGLAGEQYF.

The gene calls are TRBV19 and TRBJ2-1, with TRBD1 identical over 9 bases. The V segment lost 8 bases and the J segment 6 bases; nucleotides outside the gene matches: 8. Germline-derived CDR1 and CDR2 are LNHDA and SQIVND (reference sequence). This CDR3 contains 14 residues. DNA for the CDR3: TGTGCCAGTGGGGCCGGGACAGGGTCCAATGAGCAGTTCTTC. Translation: CASGAGTGSNEQFF. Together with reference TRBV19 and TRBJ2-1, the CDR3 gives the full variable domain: DGGITQSPKYLFRKEGQNVTLSCEQNLNHDAMYWYRQDPGQGLRLIYYSQIVNDFQKGDIAEGYSVSREKKESFPLTVTSAQKNPTAFYLCASGAGTGSNEQFFGPGTRLTVL.

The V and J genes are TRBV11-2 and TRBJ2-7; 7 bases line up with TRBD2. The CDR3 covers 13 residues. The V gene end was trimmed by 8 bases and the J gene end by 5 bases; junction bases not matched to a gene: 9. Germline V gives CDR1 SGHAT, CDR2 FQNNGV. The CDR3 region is CASGRRGYHEQYF. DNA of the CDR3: TGTGCCAGCGGTCGGCGGGGGTATCACGAGCAGTACTTC. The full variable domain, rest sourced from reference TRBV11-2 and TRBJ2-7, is EAGVAQSPRYKIIEKRQSVAFWCNPISGHATLYWYQQILGQGPKLLIQFQNNGVVDDSQLPKDRFSAERLKGVDSTLKIQPAKLEDSAVYLCASGRRGYHEQYFGPGTRLTVT.

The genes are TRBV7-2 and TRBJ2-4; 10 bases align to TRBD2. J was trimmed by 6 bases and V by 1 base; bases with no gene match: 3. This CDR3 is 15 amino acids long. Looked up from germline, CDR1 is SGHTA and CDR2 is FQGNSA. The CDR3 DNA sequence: TGTGCCAGCAGCTTAGGCCTAGCGGGAGTAAACATTCAGTACTTC. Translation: CASSLGLAGVNIQYF.

In nucleotides, the CDR3 is TGTGCCAGCAGTTACCGCCGGGACAATCAGCCCCAGCATTTT. Its protein product is CASSYRRDNQPQHF. V is TRBV6-6 and J is TRBJ1-5; D not certain. V lost 2 bases and J lost 3, with 8 bases in between. The CDR3 loop spans 14 amino acids. Germline V gene data show CDR1 as MNHNY and CDR2 as SVGAGI (reference sequence).

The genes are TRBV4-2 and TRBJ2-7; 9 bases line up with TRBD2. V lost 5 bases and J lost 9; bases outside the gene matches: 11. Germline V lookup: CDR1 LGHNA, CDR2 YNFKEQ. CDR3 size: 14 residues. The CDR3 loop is CASSSGLAGDLQYF. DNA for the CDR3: TGTGCCAGCAGCTCCGGATTAGCGGGAGATTTGCAGTACTTC.

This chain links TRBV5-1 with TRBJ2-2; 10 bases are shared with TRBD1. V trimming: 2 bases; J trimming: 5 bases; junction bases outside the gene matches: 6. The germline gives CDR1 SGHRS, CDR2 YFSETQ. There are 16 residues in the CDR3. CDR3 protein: CASSFDRGLGTGELFF. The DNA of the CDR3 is TGCGCCAGCAGCTTTGACAGGGGGCTGGGGACCGGGGAGCTGTTTTTT.

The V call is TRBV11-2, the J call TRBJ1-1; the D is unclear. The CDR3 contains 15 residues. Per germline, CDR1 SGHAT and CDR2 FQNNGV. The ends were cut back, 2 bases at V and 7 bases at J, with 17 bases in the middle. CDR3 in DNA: TGTGCCAGCAGCTTAAGGCCCCCTTTACAGATTGAAGCTTTCTTT. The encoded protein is CASSLRPPLQIEAFF.

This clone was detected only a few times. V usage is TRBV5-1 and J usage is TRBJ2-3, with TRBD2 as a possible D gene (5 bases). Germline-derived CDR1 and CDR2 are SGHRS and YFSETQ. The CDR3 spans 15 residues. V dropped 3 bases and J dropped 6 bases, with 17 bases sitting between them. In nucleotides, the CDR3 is TGCGCCAGCAGCTCCCCCCCGGGGTCTTTGGATACGCAGTATTTT. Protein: CASSSPPGSLDTQYF.

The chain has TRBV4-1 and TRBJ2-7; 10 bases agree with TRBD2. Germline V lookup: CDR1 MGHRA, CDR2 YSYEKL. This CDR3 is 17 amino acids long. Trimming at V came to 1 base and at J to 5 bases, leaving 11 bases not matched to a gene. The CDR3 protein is CASSQASLAGAGNEQYF. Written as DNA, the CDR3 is TGCGCCAGCAGCCAAGCTAGCCTAGCGGGAGCCGGCAACGAGCAGTACTTC.

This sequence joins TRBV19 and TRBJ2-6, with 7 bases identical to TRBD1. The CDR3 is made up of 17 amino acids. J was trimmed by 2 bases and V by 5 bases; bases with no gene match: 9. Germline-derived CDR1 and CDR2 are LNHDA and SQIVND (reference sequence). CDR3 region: CASSLRTGSPGANVLTF. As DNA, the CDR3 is TGTGCCAGTAGTTTACGGACAGGCTCCCCTGGGGCCAACGTCCTGACTTTC.

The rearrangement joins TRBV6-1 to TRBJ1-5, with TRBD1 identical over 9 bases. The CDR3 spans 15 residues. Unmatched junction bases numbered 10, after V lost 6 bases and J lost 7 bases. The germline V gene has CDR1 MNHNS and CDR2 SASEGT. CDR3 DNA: TGTGCCAGCAGCGAAACCGGGACAGGGTCCCAGCCCCAGCATTTT. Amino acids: CASSETGTGSQPQHF.

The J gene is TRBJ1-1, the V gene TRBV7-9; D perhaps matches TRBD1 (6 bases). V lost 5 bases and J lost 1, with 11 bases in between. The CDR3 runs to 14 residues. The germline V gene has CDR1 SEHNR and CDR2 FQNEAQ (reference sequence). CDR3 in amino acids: CASSGGGQNTEAFF. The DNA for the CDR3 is TGTGCCAGCAGCGGGGGGGGACAGAACACTGAAGCTTTCTTT.

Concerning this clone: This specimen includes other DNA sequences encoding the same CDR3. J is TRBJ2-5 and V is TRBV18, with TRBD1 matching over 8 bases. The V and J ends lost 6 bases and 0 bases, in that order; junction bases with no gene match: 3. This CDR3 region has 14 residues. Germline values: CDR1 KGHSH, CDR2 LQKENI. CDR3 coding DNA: TGTGCCAGCTCGCAGGGGGCAGACCAAGAGACCCAGTACTTC. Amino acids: CASSQGADQETQYF.

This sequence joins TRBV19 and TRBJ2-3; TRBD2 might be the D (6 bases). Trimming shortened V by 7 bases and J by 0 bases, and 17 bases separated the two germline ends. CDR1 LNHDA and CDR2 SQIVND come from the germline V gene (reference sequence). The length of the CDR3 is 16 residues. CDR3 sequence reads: CASMGVVAGSTDTQYF. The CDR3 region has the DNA TGTGCCAGTATGGGGGTCGTGGCGGGGAGCACAGATACGCAGTATTTT.

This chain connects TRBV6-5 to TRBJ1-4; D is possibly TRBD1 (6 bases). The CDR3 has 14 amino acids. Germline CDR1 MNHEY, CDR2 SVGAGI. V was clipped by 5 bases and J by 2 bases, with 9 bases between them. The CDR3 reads CASSNRATNEKLFF. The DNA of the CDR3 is TGTGCCAGCAGTAACAGGGCCACTAATGAAAAACTGTTTTTT.

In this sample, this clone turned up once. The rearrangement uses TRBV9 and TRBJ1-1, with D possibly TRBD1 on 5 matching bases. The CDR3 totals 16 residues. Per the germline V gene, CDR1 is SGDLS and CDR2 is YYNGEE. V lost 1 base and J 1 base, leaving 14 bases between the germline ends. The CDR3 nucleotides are TGTGCCAGCAGCGTAACCGTGGGGGAGGGGAACACTGAAGCTTTCTTT. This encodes CASSVTVGEGNTEAFF.

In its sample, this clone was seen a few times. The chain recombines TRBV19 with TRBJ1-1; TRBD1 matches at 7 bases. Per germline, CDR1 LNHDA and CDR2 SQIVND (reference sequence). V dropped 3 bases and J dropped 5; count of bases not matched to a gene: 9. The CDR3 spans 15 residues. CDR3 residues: CASSMGDSGGTEAFF. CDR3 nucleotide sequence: TGTGCCAGTAGTATGGGGGACAGCGGGGGGACTGAAGCTTTCTTT.

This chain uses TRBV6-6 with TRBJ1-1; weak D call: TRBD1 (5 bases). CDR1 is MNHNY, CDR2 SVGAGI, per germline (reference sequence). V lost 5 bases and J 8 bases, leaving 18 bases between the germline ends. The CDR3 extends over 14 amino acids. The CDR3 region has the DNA TGTGCCAGCAGTCCGGGGGACGCTACGGTGGAAGCTTTCTTT. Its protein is CASSPGDATVEAFF.

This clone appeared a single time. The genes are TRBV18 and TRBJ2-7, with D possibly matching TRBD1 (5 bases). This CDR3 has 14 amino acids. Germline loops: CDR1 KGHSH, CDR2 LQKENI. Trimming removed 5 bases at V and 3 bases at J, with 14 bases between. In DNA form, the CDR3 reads TGTGCCAGCTCAACTTCAGACAGAAGCTACGAGCAGTACTTC. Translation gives CASSTSDRSYEQYF.

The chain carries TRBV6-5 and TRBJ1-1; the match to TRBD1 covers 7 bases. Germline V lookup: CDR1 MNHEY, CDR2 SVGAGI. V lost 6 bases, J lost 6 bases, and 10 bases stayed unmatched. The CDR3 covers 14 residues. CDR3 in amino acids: CASSLDRVRPEAFF. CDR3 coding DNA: TGTGCCAGCAGCCTCGACAGGGTGAGGCCTGAAGCTTTCTTT.

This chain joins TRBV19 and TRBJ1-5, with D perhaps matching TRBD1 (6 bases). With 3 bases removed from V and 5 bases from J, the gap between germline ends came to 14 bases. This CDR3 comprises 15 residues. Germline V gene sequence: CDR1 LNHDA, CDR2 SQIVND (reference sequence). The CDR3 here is CASSIGGLRYQPQHF. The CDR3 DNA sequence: TGTGCCAGTAGTATTGGGGGCCTCCGGTATCAGCCCCAGCATTTT.

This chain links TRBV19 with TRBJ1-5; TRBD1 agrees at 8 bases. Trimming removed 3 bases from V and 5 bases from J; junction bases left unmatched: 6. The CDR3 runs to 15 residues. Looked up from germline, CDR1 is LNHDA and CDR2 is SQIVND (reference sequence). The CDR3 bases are TGTGCCAGTAGTATTTACGGACAGGGAGATCAGCCCCAGCATTTT. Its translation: CASSIYGQGDQPQHF.

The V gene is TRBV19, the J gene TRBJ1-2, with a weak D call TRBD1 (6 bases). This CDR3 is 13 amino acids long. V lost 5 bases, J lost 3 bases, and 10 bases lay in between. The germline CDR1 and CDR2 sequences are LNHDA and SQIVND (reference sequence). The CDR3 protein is CASSPQGYYGYTF. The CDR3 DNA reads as TGTGCCAGTAGTCCACAGGGTTACTATGGCTACACCTTC.

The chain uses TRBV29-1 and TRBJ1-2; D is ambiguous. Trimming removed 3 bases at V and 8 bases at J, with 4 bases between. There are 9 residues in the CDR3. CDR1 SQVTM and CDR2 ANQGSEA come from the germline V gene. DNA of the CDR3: TGCAGCGTTGATAGAGGCTACACCTTC. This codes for CSVDRGYTF. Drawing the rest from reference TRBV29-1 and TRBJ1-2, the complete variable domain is SAVISQKPSRDICQRGTSLTIQCQVDSQVTMMFWYRQQPGQSLTLIATANQGSEATYESGFVIDKFPISRPNLTFSTLTVSNMSPEDSSIYLCSVDRGYTFGSGTRLTVV.

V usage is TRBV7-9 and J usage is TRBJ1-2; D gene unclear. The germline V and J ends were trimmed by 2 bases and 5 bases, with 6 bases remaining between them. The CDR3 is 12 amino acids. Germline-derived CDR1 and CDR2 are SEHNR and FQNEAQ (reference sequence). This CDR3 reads CASSLKEYGYTF. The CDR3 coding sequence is TGTGCCAGCAGCTTAAAAGAGTATGGCTACACCTTC. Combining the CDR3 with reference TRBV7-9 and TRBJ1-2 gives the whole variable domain DTGVSQNPRHKITKRGQNVTFRCDPISEHNRLYWYRQTLGQGPEFLTYFQNEAQLEKSRLLSDRFSAERPKGSFSTLEIQRTEQGDSAMYLCASSLKEYGYTFGSGTRLTVV.

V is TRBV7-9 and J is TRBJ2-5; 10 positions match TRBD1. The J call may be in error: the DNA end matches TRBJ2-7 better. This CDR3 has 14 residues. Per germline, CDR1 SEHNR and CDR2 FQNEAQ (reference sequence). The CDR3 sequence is CASSHGQGDYEQYF. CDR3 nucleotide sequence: TGTGCCAGCAGCCATGGACAGGGGGACTACGAGCAGTACTTC.

The CDR3 loop is CASSQDHGGGLRNEQFF. CDR3 DNA: TGTGCCAGCAGCCAAGATCATGGGGGAGGGCTAAGGAATGAGCAGTTCTTC. The chain is built from TRBV4-2 and TRBJ2-1; 7 nucleotides agree with TRBD2. This CDR3 is 17 amino acids long. J was trimmed by 7 bases and V by 0 bases; bases with no gene match: 12. The V gene's germline CDR1 is LGHNA and CDR2 YNFKEQ.

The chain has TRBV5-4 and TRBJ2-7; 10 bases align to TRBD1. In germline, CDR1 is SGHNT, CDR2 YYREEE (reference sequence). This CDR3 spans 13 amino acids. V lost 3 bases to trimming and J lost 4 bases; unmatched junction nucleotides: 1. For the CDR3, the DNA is TGTGCCAGCAGCTCGGGACAGGGGTACGAGCAGTACTTC. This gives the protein CASSSGQGYEQYF.